The 20 T cell receptor beta chains reported below all come from one sample, sequenced in a study of technical replicates of blood from four donors (dated by TCRdb to 2017 to 2019). Library preparation used the immunoSEQ multiplex PCR assay. This immuneACCESS table, as held by TCRdb, lists in-frame sequences with V and J called but not all clones. Of the missing ones, under half trace to an unresolved V gene in checked studies; the others have no known cause. The sample table contains 100,000 or so clones; only one count was recorded for about 96% of them. The ten largest account for 0.36% of the sample. Sequencing was done on a sample of T cells isolated from PBMCs. Receptor source: a human donor in good health.

This clone has just one count. The chain couples TRBV15 to TRBJ2-7, with 8 nucleotides matching TRBD1. V was clipped by 8 bases and J by 1 base; unmatched bases: 4. The germline V gene encodes CDR1 LNHNV and CDR2 YYDKDF (reference sequence). The length of the CDR3 is 13 residues. The CDR3 DNA is TGTGCCACCGGGACAGGAATTTCCTACGAGCAGTACTTC. Protein: CATGTGISYEQYF.

V and J are TRBV27 and TRBJ1-1, with a tentative D call TRBD1 (5 bases). CDR1 is MNHEY, CDR2 SMNVEV, per germline (reference sequence). The CDR3 runs to 12 residues. Trimming stripped 6 bases from V and 11 bases from J, with 16 bases between. The CDR3 nucleotides read TGTGCCAGCAGCCGACCTACAGGCGAGGCTTTCTTT. Translating it yields CASSRPTGEAFF.

This clone has only one observation. The chain uses TRBV27 and TRBJ1-5; TRBD1 agrees at 9 bases. This CDR3 has 15 amino acids. Germline lookup yields CDR1 MNHEY and CDR2 SMNVEV (reference sequence). The V and J ends lost 6 bases and 2 bases, in that order; junction bases with no gene match: 5. The CDR3 coding sequence is TGTGCCAGCAGGCCGGGACAGGGTGGCAATCAGCCCCAGCATTTT. Its protein product is CASRPGQGGNQPQHF.

The chain carries TRBV7-9 and TRBJ1-1; D perhaps matches TRBD1 (5 bases). Trimming removed 2 bases at V and 6 bases at J, with 10 bases between. Germline CDR1 SEHNR, CDR2 FQNEAQ (reference sequence). The CDR3 has 13 residues. The CDR3 loop is CASSLNTGAEAFF. The CDR3 coding sequence is TGTGCCAGCAGCTTAAATACAGGCGCTGAAGCTTTCTTT.

The DNA for the CDR3 is TGTGCCAGCAGCTTAGGGGGTACCGGGACTAACTATGGCTACACCTTC. Translated, it gives CASSLGGTGTNYGYTF. The chain is built from TRBV7-2 and TRBJ1-2; D is ambiguous. The germline V gene encodes CDR1 SGHTA and CDR2 FQGNSA. Trimming removed 1 base from V and 0 bases from J, with 12 bases in between. The CDR3 has 16 amino acids.

This chain links TRBV7-3 with TRBJ2-2, with 14 bases lining up with TRBD2. J lost 4 bases, V lost 6 bases, and 4 bases had no gene match. CDR1 and CDR2 (germline): SGHTA, FQGTGA. The CDR3 is 16 residues long. This chain's CDR3 is CASREGLAGGTGELFF. The CDR3 coding sequence is TGTGCCAGCAGGGAAGGACTAGCGGGAGGCACCGGGGAGCTGTTTTTT.

This chain connects TRBV19 to TRBJ2-3; 7 bases map to TRBD2. Unmatched junction bases numbered 1, after V lost 6 bases and J lost 4 bases. Germline CDR1 reads LNHDA; CDR2 reads SQIVND (reference sequence). The CDR3 has 12 residues. The CDR3: CASRGGADTQYF. The CDR3 region has the DNA TGTGCCAGTAGGGGAGGGGCAGATACGCAGTATTTT.

The gene calls are TRBV7-9 and TRBJ1-4, with D possibly TRBD1 on 5 matching bases. CDR3 length: 13 residues. Trimming removed 3 bases from V and 7 bases from J, with 9 bases in between. CDR1 is SEHNR and CDR2 is FQNEAQ in the germline V gene (reference sequence). The CDR3 coding sequence is TGTGCCAGCAGCTTTGGGGGGACTGAAAAACTGTTTTTT. This translates into CASSFGGTEKLFF.

The chain is built from TRBV10-3 and TRBJ2-3, with 8 bases matching TRBD2. Trimming removed 10 bases from V and 2 bases from J; junction bases left unmatched: 8. The CDR3 is 14 residues long. Germline values: CDR1 ENHRY, CDR2 SYGVKD. The CDR3 sequence is CATKLSGTTDTQYF. The CDR3 region has the DNA TGTGCCACCAAACTTAGCGGGACCACAGATACGCAGTATTTT.

The chain carries TRBV11-3 and TRBJ2-7; a possible D gene is TRBD1 (6 bases). Germline CDR1 is SGHNT and CDR2 is YENEEA. V lost 3 bases, J lost 2 bases, and 8 bases lay in between. The length of the CDR3 is 13 residues. CDR3: CASSFDRTYEQYF. In DNA, the CDR3 is TGTGCCAGCAGCTTCGACAGGACCTACGAGCAGTACTTC.

The chain employs TRBV4-2 and TRBJ2-7, with D tentatively TRBD2 (6 bases). V gave up 0 bases and J gave up 6 bases, with 12 bases separating them. The CDR3 extends over 14 amino acids. CDR1 is LGHNA and CDR2 is YNFKEQ in the germline V gene. The CDR3 sequence is CASSQEWGVGEQYF. For the CDR3, the DNA is TGTGCCAGCAGCCAAGAATGGGGGGTGGGCGAGCAGTACTTC.

In its sample, this clone was seen once. The chain combines TRBV18 with TRBJ1-1, with 7 bases identical to TRBD1. V was pared by 1 base and J by 4 bases, with 9 bases of the junction left unmatched. From germline, CDR1 is KGHSH and CDR2 LQKENI. The CDR3 contains 16 residues. The CDR3 region is CASSPRKQGIFTEAFF. The DNA for the CDR3 is TGTGCCAGCTCACCACGGAAACAGGGGATATTCACTGAAGCTTTCTTT.

The chain combines TRBV28 with TRBJ2-7; weak D call: TRBD2 (5 bases). Looked up from germline, CDR1 is MDHEN and CDR2 is SYDVKM. Deletions cut 3 bases from V and 3 bases from J, with 12 bases between. This CDR3 has 14 amino acids. Written as DNA, the CDR3 is TGTGCCAGCAGTTTGGAGGAGATGGTCTACGAGCAGTACTTC. Its protein product is CASSLEEMVYEQYF.

In nucleotides, the CDR3 is TGTGCCATCAGGGCCGGGACAGGGGGGGGCACTGAAGCTTTCTTT. It encodes CAIRAGTGGGTEAFF. This chain links TRBV10-3 with TRBJ1-1; 11 bases are a match to TRBD1. V was pared by 6 bases and J by 4 bases, with 7 bases of the junction left unmatched. The CDR3 contains 15 residues. Germline values: CDR1 ENHRY, CDR2 SYGVKD.

The chain has TRBV9 and TRBJ2-3; 12 nucleotides line up with TRBD2. Germline CDR1 is SGDLS and CDR2 is YYNGEE. This CDR3 contains 17 residues. The J segment lost 3 bases and the V segment lost 4 bases, leaving 9 bases of the junction unmatched. The DNA for the CDR3 is TGTGCCAGCAGCCCCCGGACTAGCGGGATAGGAACAGATACGCAGTATTTT. It yields the protein CASSPRTSGIGTDTQYF.

V usage is TRBV11-2 and J usage is TRBJ1-1; TRBD1 might be the D (5 bases). The CDR3 length is 14 residues. Germline values: CDR1 SGHAT, CDR2 FQNNGV. The V and J ends lost 2 bases and 6 bases respectively, with 13 bases between them. CDR3 residues: CASSLLRRGAEAFF. CDR3 coding DNA: TGTGCCAGCAGCTTACTACGACGGGGGGCTGAAGCTTTCTTT.

J is TRBJ1-1 and V is TRBV27, with D perhaps TRBD1 (6 bases). The CDR3 has 15 amino acids. Germline V gene lookup returns CDR1 MNHEY and CDR2 SMNVEV (reference sequence). The germline V and J ends were trimmed by 0 bases and 0 bases, with 8 bases remaining between them. Written as DNA, the CDR3 is TGTGCCAGCAGTTTATCTCAGGGGATGAACACTGAAGCTTTCTTT. Translation: CASSLSQGMNTEAFF.

The CDR3, as DNA: TGCGCCAGCAGCCATAACAGGGTAGAGGATGGCTACACCTTC. As protein: CASSHNRVEDGYTF. The genes are TRBV4-1 and TRBJ1-2, with a weak D call TRBD1 (6 bases). Trimming took off 3 bases at V and 6 bases at J, with 14 bases between the two ends. The CDR3 spans 14 residues. The germline CDR1 and CDR2 sequences are MGHRA and YSYEKL.

The J gene is TRBJ1-1, the V gene TRBV4-1, with D hard to call. The CDR3 contains 16 residues. The V end lost 4 bases, the J end lost 1 base, and 16 bases lay between the germline ends. Germline-derived CDR1 and CDR2 are MGHRA and YSYEKL. CDR3 loop: CASSLRAGSENTEAFF. In DNA form, the CDR3 reads TGCGCCAGCAGCCTCCGAGCCGGGTCGGAGAACACTGAAGCTTTCTTT.

As concerns this clone: This clone may be a read error of a much larger clone one base away. The chain couples TRBV29-1 to TRBJ1-2; 9 bases match TRBD1. The CDR3 has 12 residues. Germline V gene sequence: CDR1 SQVTM, CDR2 ANQGSEA. In DNA, the CDR3 is TGCAGCGTTTCGGACAGGGGCTATGGCTACGCCTTC. This codes for CSVSDRGYGYAF.